Listed below are T cell receptor beta chains from one sample, sequenced in a study of blood T cell repertoires in COVID-19. Repertoires were generated with immunoSEQ multiplex PCR, while TCRdb's copy carries only in-frame clones and drops some. The sample contains about 110,000 clones, over 75% of which appear only once. Sequences were obtained from peripheral blood. The receptors were sampled from a man in his sixties or seventies with active or convalescent COVID-19. The CDR3 runs from the conserved cysteine through the conserved F or W. Fields, in order: CDR3 length, V gene, J gene, D gene, clone size, CDR3 protein, CDR3 DNA. The D gene is left open where the match is weak. The size entry is marked missing in some rows and otherwise reads once, few, many or a size class.

len: 12
v_gene: TRBV7-8
j_gene: TRBJ2-1
d_gene: TRBD2
abundance: -
CDR3aa: CASSISGNEQFF
CDR3nt: TGTGCCAGCAGCATTAGCGGGAATGAGCAGTTCTTC

len: 15
v_gene: TRBV9
j_gene: TRBJ1-3
d_gene: -
abundance: -
CDR3aa: CASSVTTGTGNTIYF
CDR3nt: TGTGCCAGCAGCGTAACTACAGGGACTGGAAACACCATATATTTT

len: 13
v_gene: TRBV11-1
j_gene: TRBJ2-1
d_gene: TRBD1
abundance: -
CDR3aa: CASSRGPNEEQFF
CDR3nt: TGTGCCAGCAGCAGGGGGCCCAATGAGGAGCAGTTCTTC

len: 13
v_gene: TRBV19
j_gene: TRBJ1-1
d_gene: TRBD1
abundance: -
CDR3aa: CASRLDRDTEAFF
CDR3nt: TGTGCCAGTAGACTTGACAGGGACACTGAAGCTTTCTTT

len: 14
v_gene: TRBV6-6
j_gene: TRBJ2-5
d_gene: -
abundance: -
CDR3aa: CAIQDRGTEETQYF
CDR3nt: TGTGCCATACAGGACCGGGGGACAGAAGAGACCCAGTACTTC

len: 14
v_gene: TRBV28
j_gene: TRBJ2-7
d_gene: -
abundance: -
CDR3aa: CASSLPQDWGEQYF
CDR3nt: TGTGCCAGCAGTTTACCCCAGGACTGGGGCGAGCAGTACTTC

len: 16
v_gene: TRBV7-2
j_gene: TRBJ2-1
d_gene: TRBD1
abundance: -
CDR3aa: CASSLSTGGVNNEQFF
CDR3nt: TGTGCCAGCAGCTTATCTACAGGGGGCGTCAACAATGAGCAGTTCTTC

len: 15
v_gene: TRBV6-1
j_gene: TRBJ1-2
d_gene: TRBD1
abundance: many
CDR3aa: CASSEETGGVDGYTF
CDR3nt: TGTGCCAGCAGTGAAGAAACAGGGGGGGTTGATGGCTACACCTTC

len: 15
v_gene: TRBV11-1
j_gene: TRBJ2-7
d_gene: -
abundance: once
CDR3aa: CASSLARGGTYEQYF
CDR3nt: TGTGCCAGCAGCTTAGCGCGAGGGGGTACCTACGAGCAGTACTTC

len: 14
v_gene: TRBV27
j_gene: TRBJ2-7
d_gene: TRBD2
abundance: once
CDR3aa: CASRPSGRGDEQYF
CDR3nt: TGTGCCAGCAGACCTAGCGGGAGGGGGGACGAGCAGTACTTC

len: 14
v_gene: TRBV7-3
j_gene: TRBJ1-1
d_gene: TRBD1
abundance: -
CDR3aa: CASSATGDDTEAFF
CDR3nt: TGTGCCAGCAGCGCCACAGGGGACGACACTGAAGCTTTCTTT

len: 16
v_gene: TRBV5-1
j_gene: TRBJ2-3
d_gene: TRBD1
abundance: once
CDR3aa: CASSFSGQGSTDTQYF
CDR3nt: TGCGCCAGCAGCTTCTCTGGACAGGGCAGCACAGATACGCAGTATTTT

len: 15
v_gene: TRBV6-5
j_gene: TRBJ1-1
d_gene: TRBD1
abundance: few
CDR3aa: CASSTTGATNTEAFF
CDR3nt: TGTGCCAGCAGCACCACAGGGGCGACGAACACTGAAGCTTTCTTT

len: 15
v_gene: TRBV27
j_gene: TRBJ1-6
d_gene: -
abundance: -
CDR3aa: CASSPWGAENSPLHF
CDR3nt: TGTGCCAGCAGTCCATGGGGCGCGGAAAATTCACCCCTCCACTTT

len: 13
v_gene: TRBV28
j_gene: TRBJ1-2
d_gene: TRBD1
abundance: -
CDR3aa: CASSNGQEYGYTF
CDR3nt: TGTGCCAGCAGCAATGGACAGGAATATGGCTACACCTTC

len: 14
v_gene: TRBV2
j_gene: TRBJ2-1
d_gene: -
abundance: once
CDR3aa: CASSEWERYNEQFF
CDR3nt: TGTGCCAGCAGTGAGTGGGAGAGGTACAATGAGCAGTTCTTC

len: 17
v_gene: TRBV7-9
j_gene: TRBJ2-2
d_gene: -
abundance: once
CDR3aa: CASSFRTALSNTGELFF
CDR3nt: TGTGCCAGCAGCTTCCGGACAGCACTTTCGAACACCGGGGAGCTGTTTTTT

len: 15
v_gene: TRBV14
j_gene: TRBJ2-7
d_gene: TRBD2
abundance: -
CDR3aa: CASSPGTSGLYEQYF
CDR3nt: TGTGCCAGCAGCCCCGGGACTAGCGGACTCTACGAGCAGTACTTC

len: 14
v_gene: TRBV28
j_gene: TRBJ1-4
d_gene: TRBD1
abundance: once
CDR3aa: CASSQGALNEKLFF
CDR3nt: TGTGCCAGCAGCCAGGGGGCTCTTAATGAAAAACTGTTTTTT

len: 17
v_gene: TRBV5-1
j_gene: TRBJ1-2
d_gene: -
abundance: -
CDR3aa: CASSLSTPGQLNYGYTF
CDR3nt: TGCGCCAGCAGCTTGTCGACTCCGGGTCAGCTTAACTATGGCTACACCTTC

len: 15
v_gene: TRBV30
j_gene: TRBJ1-5
d_gene: TRBD1
abundance: -
CDR3aa: CAWSGGQGGNQPQHF
CDR3nt: TGTGCTTGGAGCGGCGGACAGGGAGGCAATCAGCCCCAGCATTTT

len: 13
v_gene: TRBV15
j_gene: TRBJ1-2
d_gene: -
abundance: -
CDR3aa: CATSPDKNYGYTF
CDR3nt: TGTGCCACCAGCCCCGACAAGAACTATGGCTACACCTTC

len: 12
v_gene: TRBV5-4
j_gene: TRBJ1-1
d_gene: -
abundance: -
CDR3aa: CAATRGDTEAFF
CDR3nt: TGTGCCGCGACCAGAGGCGACACTGAAGCTTTCTTT

len: 13
v_gene: TRBV5-8
j_gene: TRBJ1-2
d_gene: -
abundance: -
CDR3aa: CASSLLQYYGYTF
CDR3nt: TGTGCCAGCAGCTTGTTACAGTACTATGGCTACACCTTC

len: 14
v_gene: TRBV30
j_gene: TRBJ2-7
d_gene: -
abundance: -
CDR3aa: CAWSDGRFSYEQYF
CDR3nt: TGTGCCTGGAGTGACGGGAGATTCTCCTACGAGCAGTACTTC

len: 19
v_gene: TRBV13
j_gene: TRBJ2-3
d_gene: TRBD1
abundance: -
CDR3aa: CASSLTVLQGGVSTDTQYF
CDR3nt: TGTGCCAGCAGCCTTACCGTATTACAGGGGGGAGTTAGCACAGATACGCAGTATTTT

len: 11
v_gene: TRBV12-5
j_gene: TRBJ1-1
d_gene: TRBD1
abundance: once
CDR3aa: CASGWDSEAFF
CDR3nt: TGTGCTAGTGGCTGGGACAGTGAAGCTTTCTTT

len: 15
v_gene: TRBV6-4
j_gene: TRBJ2-2
d_gene: TRBD2
abundance: few
CDR3aa: CASSDGGRNTGELFF
CDR3nt: TGTGCCAGCAGTGACGGCGGGAGGAACACCGGGGAGCTGTTTTTT

len: 16
v_gene: TRBV4-1
j_gene: TRBJ1-3
d_gene: -
abundance: -
CDR3aa: CASSQPNANSGNTIYF
CDR3nt: TGCGCCAGCAGCCAACCCAACGCTAACTCTGGAAACACCATATATTTT

len: 17
v_gene: TRBV5-1
j_gene: TRBJ2-7
d_gene: TRBD1
abundance: -
CDR3aa: CASSLDLSGQGTGEQYF
CDR3nt: TGCGCCAGCAGCTTGGATCTGTCCGGACAGGGAACCGGCGAGCAGTACTTC

len: 15
v_gene: TRBV19
j_gene: TRBJ1-4
d_gene: TRBD1
abundance: -
CDR3aa: CATGQGQSTNEKLFF
CDR3nt: TGTGCCACCGGACAGGGACAATCAACTAATGAAAAACTGTTTTTT

len: 13
v_gene: TRBV6-5
j_gene: TRBJ2-7
d_gene: TRBD1
abundance: few
CDR3aa: CASGRDRGDEQYF
CDR3nt: TGTGCCAGCGGACGGGACAGGGGGGACGAGCAGTACTTC

len: 17
v_gene: TRBV6-8
j_gene: TRBJ1-2
d_gene: -
abundance: -
CDR3aa: CASSYSNMTPGFYGYTF
CDR3nt: TGTGCCAGCAGTTACTCGAATATGACACCGGGATTCTATGGCTACACCTTC

len: 15
v_gene: TRBV5-1
j_gene: TRBJ1-6
d_gene: -
abundance: few
CDR3aa: CASSREGEDSSPLHF
CDR3nt: TGCGCCAGCAGCCGGGAAGGGGAGGATAGTTCACCCCTCCACTTT

len: 15
v_gene: TRBV5-1
j_gene: TRBJ1-1
d_gene: -
abundance: few
CDR3aa: CASSLSQGRRLEAFF
CDR3nt: TGCGCCAGCAGCTTGTCTCAGGGGCGACGCCTTGAAGCTTTCTTT

len: 13
v_gene: TRBV11-2
j_gene: TRBJ1-2
d_gene: -
abundance: -
CDR3aa: CASRHTVDYGYTF
CDR3nt: TGTGCCAGCAGGCATACAGTAGACTATGGCTACACCTTC

len: 13
v_gene: TRBV19
j_gene: TRBJ1-1
d_gene: -
abundance: -
CDR3aa: CASSTLGDTEAFF
CDR3nt: TGTGCCAGTAGCACTCTAGGGGACACTGAAGCTTTCTTT

len: 15
v_gene: TRBV6-5
j_gene: TRBJ2-7
d_gene: -
abundance: -
CDR3aa: CASSYGRGHSYEQYF
CDR3nt: TGTGCCAGCAGTTACGGCAGGGGACACTCCTACGAGCAGTACTTC

len: 14
v_gene: TRBV4-2
j_gene: TRBJ2-2
d_gene: -
abundance: -
CDR3aa: CASSQGRGPGELFF
CDR3nt: TGTGCCAGCAGCCAGGGGCGGGGGCCCGGGGAGCTGTTTTTT

len: 15
v_gene: TRBV18
j_gene: TRBJ1-2
d_gene: -
abundance: -
CDR3aa: CASSPPYRATMGYTF
CDR3nt: TGTGCCAGCTCACCACCGTACAGGGCTACTATGGGCTACACCTTC

len: 13
v_gene: TRBV3-1/TRBV3-2
j_gene: TRBJ1-2
d_gene: -
abundance: few
CDR3aa: CASSRGQGYGYTF
CDR3nt: TGTGCCAGCAGCCGTGGCCAGGGCTATGGCTACACCTTC

len: 15
v_gene: TRBV29-1
j_gene: TRBJ2-1
d_gene: TRBD2
abundance: -
CDR3aa: CSVPSTSGRESEQFF
CDR3nt: TGCAGCGTTCCCTCGACTAGCGGGAGGGAGAGTGAGCAGTTCTTC

len: 13
v_gene: TRBV3-1/TRBV3-2
j_gene: TRBJ1-2
d_gene: -
abundance: -
CDR3aa: CASSPRGNYGYTF
CDR3nt: TGTGCCAGCAGCCCTAGGGGAAACTATGGCTACACCTTC

len: 14
v_gene: TRBV5-1
j_gene: TRBJ2-7
d_gene: TRBD2
abundance: -
CDR3aa: CASSSSGRAHEQYF
CDR3nt: TGCGCCAGCAGCTCTAGCGGGAGGGCCCACGAGCAGTACTTC

len: 13
v_gene: TRBV7-2
j_gene: TRBJ1-5
d_gene: -
abundance: -
CDR3aa: CASSFQGTQPQHF
CDR3nt: TGTGCCAGCAGCTTTCAGGGGACTCAGCCCCAGCATTTT